The rows below give T cell receptor beta chains drawn from one sample of a study of identical twins. TCRdb ran MiXCR on the 5' RACE reads and lists one entry per CDR3 protein. The data contain roughly 770,000 distinct CDR3 sequences, 18% of them seen just once; the ten biggest clones take up roughly 14%. The same data also went into a second study, on T cells expressing NK-cell markers.

Sequencing was performed on PBMCs. The origin of the receptors is a woman aged 18-29 years in good health. Each CDR3 is given with its conserved first and last residue. The D gene is left open where the match is weak. Clone sizes are given selectively: once, few, many, or a class where the clone is expanded.

abundance	v_gene	d_gene	j_gene	CDR3nt	CDR3aa
-	TRBV12-3/TRBV12-4	TRBD2	TRBJ2-1	TGTGCCAGCAGTAATAGCGGGGGGGGTAATGAGCAGTTCTTC	CASSNSGGGNEQFF
-	TRBV12-3/TRBV12-4	-	TRBJ1-4	TGTGCCAGCAGTTTACGGGGAAAACTGTTTTTT	CASSLRGKLFF
-	TRBV20-1	-	TRBJ1-2	TGCAGTGCTAGAGTTAGGGACGTATGGAGCTACACCTTC	CSARVRDVWSYTF
-	TRBV12-3/TRBV12-4	-	TRBJ2-2	TGTGCCAGCAGTTTAACCGAGCCGAACACCGGGGAGCTGTTTTTT	CASSLTEPNTGELFF
-	TRBV30	-	TRBJ2-7	TGTGCCTGGACTGGGGTGAGAGACGAGCAGTACTTC	CAWTGVRDEQYF
-	TRBV20-1	-	TRBJ2-3	TGCAGTGCTAGAGATCATGGCGGGACGCCGAGCACAGATACGCAGTATTTT	CSARDHGGTPSTDTQYF
few	TRBV5-8	-	TRBJ2-5	TGTGCCAGCAGCTGGGGGGCGGGGAGTCAAGAGACCCAGTACTTC	CASSWGAGSQETQYF
many	TRBV20-1	-	TRBJ2-3	TGCAGTGCTAGACTCACAGATACGCAGTATTTT	CSARLTDTQYF
-	TRBV7-6	-	TRBJ2-5	TGTGCCAGCAGCTTATCGGCCCGGGGGACCCAGTACTTC	CASSLSARGTQYF
-	TRBV29-1	TRBD1	TRBJ1-2	TGCAGCGTCGAGCCCTTCCGGGACAGGGTCGGCTACACCTTC	CSVEPFRDRVGYTF
few	TRBV7-2	-	TRBJ2-1	TGTGCCAGCAGGTTAAAGGGATTACTGAAGAATGAGCAGTTCTTC	CASRLKGLLKNEQFF
-	TRBV5-1	TRBD1	TRBJ2-1	TGCGCCAGCAGCTTGATACAGGGGCTAAACAATGAGCAGTTCTTC	CASSLIQGLNNEQFF
-	TRBV7-2	-	TRBJ1-6	TGTGCCAGCACCGTTGACGCGAGCTCCTATAATTCACCCCTCCACTTT	CASTVDASSYNSPLHF
few	TRBV4-1	-	TRBJ2-3	TGCGCCAGCAGCCAATCATCGGACGTCACAGATACGCAGTATTTT	CASSQSSDVTDTQYF
-	TRBV20-1	-	TRBJ2-3	TGCAGTGCTACCGGGGGGCGGAGCACAGATACGCAGTATTTT	CSATGGRSTDTQYF
-	TRBV20-1	TRBD2	TRBJ2-5	TGCAGTGCCTCGGTCCCTAGCGGCCAAGAGACCCAGTACTTC	CSASVPSGQETQYF
few	TRBV7-2	-	TRBJ2-3	TGTGCCAGCAGCTTAGAGGAGGGGGATACGCAGTATTTT	CASSLEEGDTQYF
-	TRBV4-2	-	TRBJ2-7	TGTGCCAGCAGCCCCCACACTGGAACCTACGAGCAGTACTTC	CASSPHTGTYEQYF
-	TRBV5-1	-	TRBJ1-1	TGCGCCAGCAGCCAGTTGGCTTCGAACACTGAAGCTTTCTTT	CASSQLASNTEAFF
-	TRBV27	TRBD1	TRBJ2-7	TGTGCCAGCAGTTTATCAATCGACAGGGCCGCTTACGAGCAGTACTTC	CASSLSIDRAAYEQYF